Listed here are 13 T cell receptor beta chains from one sample, sequenced in a study of blood T cell repertoires in COVID-19. TCRdb's copy holds only in-frame clones and misses some; the assay was immunoSEQ multiplex PCR. The data hold 80,000 to 95,000 clones, with approximately 85% observed a single time. The material sequenced was peripheral blood. The receptors here all came from a man aged 65 to 85 with acute or convalescent COVID-19.

The chain links TRBV5-1 to TRBJ2-5, with TRBD2 as a possible D gene (5 bases). Germline V CDR1 and CDR2: SGHRS, YFSETQ. There are 14 residues in the CDR3. The V end was cut by 0 bases, the J end by 4 bases, with 10 bases between. This chain's CDR3 is CASSLVPRGETQYF. In nucleotides, the CDR3 is TGCGCCAGCAGCTTGGTACCCCGGGGAGAGACCCAGTACTTC.

J is TRBJ1-1 and V is TRBV3-1 (or the pseudogene TRBV3-2), with D possibly being TRBD1 (6 bases). The CDR3 totals 14 residues. Germline values: CDR1 LGHDT, CDR2 YNNKEL (reference sequence). V gave up 3 bases and J gave up 5 bases, with 13 bases separating them. This chain's CDR3 is CASSQAGGRTEAFF. The CDR3 bases are TGTGCCAGCAGCCAGGCGGGGGGGCGAACTGAAGCTTTCTTT.

The chain employs TRBV27 and TRBJ2-2, with TRBD2 matching over 12 bases. Germline V CDR1 and CDR2: MNHEY, SMNVEV (reference sequence). The length of the CDR3 is 15 residues. With 4 bases clipped from V and 4 bases from J, the junction kept 1 base outside the gene matches. Here the CDR3 reads CASSSSGRGTGELFF. The CDR3 DNA reads TGTGCCAGCAGTTCTAGCGGGAGGGGCACCGGGGAGCTGTTTTTT.

The rearrangement joins TRBV6-2 or TRBV6-3 to TRBJ1-2, with 7 bases identical to TRBD1. The CDR3 covers 18 residues. In germline, CDR1 is MNHEY, CDR2 SVGEGT. The V segment lost 3 bases and the J segment 4 bases; nucleotides outside the gene matches: 17. DNA for the CDR3: TGTGCCAGCAGTTATTCCCCCACAGGGGCCCGCACTTCCTATGGCTACACCTTC. It translates to CASSYSPTGARTSYGYTF.

This clone was found once. The gene calls are TRBV19 and TRBJ2-7; D is unresolved. Germline V gene sequence: CDR1 LNHDA, CDR2 SQIVND (reference sequence). This CDR3 is 14 amino acids long. Trimming took off 5 bases at V and 1 base at J, with 12 bases between the two ends. DNA for the CDR3: TGTGCCAGTAGTCACACCTCCTCATCCTACGAGCAGTACTTC. This translates into CASSHTSSSYEQYF.

Turning to this clone: Additional DNA sequences in this sample encode the identical CDR3. The chain couples TRBV5-6 to TRBJ1-6; possible D gene TRBD1, 5 bases. Germline CDR1 SGHDT, CDR2 YYEEEE. CDR3 length: 13 amino acids. V lost 1 base and J lost 10, with 9 bases in between. CDR3 protein: CASSLTGKSPLHF. For the CDR3, the DNA is TGTGCCAGCAGCTTGACAGGAAAATCACCCCTCCACTTT.

The rearrangement links TRBV3-1 (or the pseudogene TRBV3-2) to TRBJ1-2; the D gene is possibly TRBD1 (5 bases). The V end was cut by 0 bases, the J end by 6 bases, with 11 bases between. The CDR3 loop spans 14 amino acids. The germline V gene encodes CDR1 LGHDT and CDR2 YNNKEL (reference sequence). CDR3 coding DNA: TGTGCCAGCAGCCAAGATCAAGGAGGGGATGGCTACACCTTC. Protein: CASSQDQGGDGYTF.

V gene TRBV7-9 combines with J gene TRBJ1-6, with D maybe TRBD1 (6 bases). Trimming stripped 4 bases from V and 5 bases from J, with 9 bases between. The CDR3 runs to 14 residues. Germline values: CDR1 SEHNR, CDR2 FQNEAQ (reference sequence). In DNA form, the CDR3 reads TGTGCCAGCAGCTATTGGACAGATAATTCACCCCTCCACTTT. It codes for CASSYWTDNSPLHF.

The chain combines TRBV16 with TRBJ2-1; TRBD1 agrees at 12 bases. The germline V gene encodes CDR1 KGHSY and CDR2 FQNENV. Trimming at V came to 2 bases and at J to 5 bases, leaving 16 bases not matched to a gene. CDR3 length: 20 amino acids. As DNA, the CDR3 is TGTGCCAGCAGCCAAGCGGCACCGGGACAGGGGGCAGTTGTCGACAATGAGCAGTTCTTC. Amino acid sequence: CASSQAAPGQGAVVDNEQFF. The full variable domain, rest sourced from reference TRBV16 and TRBJ2-1, is GEEVAQTPKHLVRGEGQKAKLYCAPIKGHSYVFWYQQVLKNEFKFLISFQNENVFDETGMPKERFSAKCLPNSPCSLEIQATKLEDSAVYFCASSQAAPGQGAVVDNEQFFGPGTRLTVL.

This rearrangement joins TRBV7-2 to TRBJ2-2; D remains ambiguous. Germline loops: CDR1 SGHTA, CDR2 FQGNSA. Trimming took 1 base from V and 3 from J, leaving 12 bases between them. The CDR3 sequence is 16 residues long. CDR3 in amino acids: CASSLGVTVHTGELFF. CDR3 DNA: TGTGCCAGCAGCTTAGGGGTGACTGTTCACACCGGGGAGCTGTTTTTT.

V gene TRBV7-2 combines with J gene TRBJ2-5; TRBD2 aligns across 12 bases. J gave up 5 bases and V 3 bases, and 7 bases lay outside the gene matches. The CDR3 runs 16 residues. The germline gives CDR1 SGHTA, CDR2 FQGNSA. The CDR3 is CASSFLAGGPGETQYF. Written as DNA, the CDR3 is TGTGCCAGCAGCTTCCTAGCGGGGGGGCCGGGGGAGACCCAGTACTTC.

This clone was seen a single time. The V gene is TRBV9, the J gene TRBJ2-2; D ambiguous. The CDR3 loop spans 14 amino acids. V was cut by 4 bases and J by 1 base, with 8 bases left in between. Germline values: CDR1 SGDLS, CDR2 YYNGEE. In DNA, the CDR3 is TGTGCCAGCAGCCTTAAATTGAACACCGGGGAGCTGTTTTTT. It specifies CASSLKLNTGELFF.

The chain links TRBV19 to TRBJ1-2; 7 nucleotides align to TRBD1. V lost 1 base to trimming and J lost 2 bases; unmatched junction nucleotides: 4. The CDR3 sequence is 15 residues long. Germline CDR1 and CDR2: LNHDA and SQIVND (reference sequence). The CDR3 region is CASSIGGRGNYGYTF. In DNA form, the CDR3 reads TGTGCCAGTAGTATAGGAGGCAGGGGGAACTATGGCTACACCTTC.